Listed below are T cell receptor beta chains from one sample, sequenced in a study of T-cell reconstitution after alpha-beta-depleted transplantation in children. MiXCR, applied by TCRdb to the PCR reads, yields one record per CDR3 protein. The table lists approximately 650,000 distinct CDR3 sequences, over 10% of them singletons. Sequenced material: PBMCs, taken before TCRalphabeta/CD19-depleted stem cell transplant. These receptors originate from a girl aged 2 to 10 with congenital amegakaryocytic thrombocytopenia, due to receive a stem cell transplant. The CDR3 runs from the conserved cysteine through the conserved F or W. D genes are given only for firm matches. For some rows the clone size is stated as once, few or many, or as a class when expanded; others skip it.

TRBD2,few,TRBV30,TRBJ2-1,TGTGCCTGGTACGGCGGGAGTTACAATGAGCAGTTCTTC,CAWYGGSYNEQFF
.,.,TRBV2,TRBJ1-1,TGTGCCAGCAGTGTGCTAGGGGTTTCATTGAACACTGAAGCTTTCTTT,CASSVLGVSLNTEAFF
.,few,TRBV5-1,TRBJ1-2,TGCGCCAGCAGCCGGGACCGACTCTATGGCTACACCTTC,CASSRDRLYGYTF
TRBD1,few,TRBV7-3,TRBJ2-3,TGTGCCAGCAGCTTACAGACAGGGTCCCCTCATACGCAGTATTTT,CASSLQTGSPHTQYF
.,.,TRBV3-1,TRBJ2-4,TGTGCCAGCAGCTCCGGGGGAGACATTCAGTACTTC,CASSSGGDIQYF
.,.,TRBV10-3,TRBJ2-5,TGTGCCATCAGTGAGTCGAATCCCAGCAGGGAAGAGACCCAGTACTTC,CAISESNPSREETQYF
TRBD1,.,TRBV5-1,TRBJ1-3,TGCGCCAGCAGCCCCCGGACAGGGCCGAATGGAAACACCATATATTTT,CASSPRTGPNGNTIYF
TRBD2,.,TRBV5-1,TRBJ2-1,TGCGCCAGCAGCAAGCCTTTGGCGGGAGGCTCCAGGGCTGAGCAGTTCTTC,CASSKPLAGGSRAEQFF
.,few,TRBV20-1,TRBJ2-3,TGCAGTGCTAGAGATCGGATTAGGTCGTACCAATCAGGAGATACGCAGTATTTT,CSARDRIRSYQSGDTQYF
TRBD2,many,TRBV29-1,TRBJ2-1,TGCAGCGTTGACGGACTAGCTAACTACAATGAGCAGTTCTTC,CSVDGLANYNEQFF
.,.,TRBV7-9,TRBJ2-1,TGTGCCAGCAGCTTAGGTCGCGGGCCCAAGGCCGATGAGCAGTTCTTC,CASSLGRGPKADEQFF
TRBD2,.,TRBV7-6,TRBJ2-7,TGTGCCAGCAATATGGGACTAGCGGGAGAAAACGAGCAGTACTTC,CASNMGLAGENEQYF
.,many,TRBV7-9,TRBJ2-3,TGTGCCAGCAGCCCGAGGACACACAATACGCAGTATTTT,CASSPRTHNTQYF
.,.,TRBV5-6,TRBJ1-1,TGTGCCAGCAGCCCTGGAGGCTCTCAGGGTAAGGACACTGAAGCTTTCTTT,CASSPGGSQGKDTEAFF
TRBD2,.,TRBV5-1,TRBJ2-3,TGCGGCAGCAGAACTACTAGCGGGGAGGATACGCAGTATTTT,CGSRTTSGEDTQYF
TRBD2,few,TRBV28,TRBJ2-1,TGTGCCAGCAGCCCCCGCCTACTAGCGGGAGGTTTTGAGCAGTTCTTC,CASSPRLLAGGFEQFF
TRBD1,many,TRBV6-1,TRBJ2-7,TGTGCCAGCAGTGAAGGGAACAGGGGGCGCTACGAGCAGTACTTC,CASSEGNRGRYEQYF
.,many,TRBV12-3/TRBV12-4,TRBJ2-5,TGTGCCAGCAGTTCCGGGACTCTTCAAGAGACCCAGTACTTC,CASSSGTLQETQYF
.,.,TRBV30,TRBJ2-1,TGTGCCTGGAGTCACCCTAGCCCCAAGCAGTTCTTC,CAWSHPSPKQFF
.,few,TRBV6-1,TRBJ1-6,TGTGCCAGCACGTCAGGGATAGGGTCACCCCTCCACTTT,CASTSGIGSPLHF
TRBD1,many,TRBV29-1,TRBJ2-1,TGCAGCGTTGAAGGGACAGGGAGCAATGAGCAGTTCTTC,CSVEGTGSNEQFF
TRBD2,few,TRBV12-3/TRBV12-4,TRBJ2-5,TGTGCCAGCGCTAGCGGACAAGAGACCCAGTACTTC,CASASGQETQYF